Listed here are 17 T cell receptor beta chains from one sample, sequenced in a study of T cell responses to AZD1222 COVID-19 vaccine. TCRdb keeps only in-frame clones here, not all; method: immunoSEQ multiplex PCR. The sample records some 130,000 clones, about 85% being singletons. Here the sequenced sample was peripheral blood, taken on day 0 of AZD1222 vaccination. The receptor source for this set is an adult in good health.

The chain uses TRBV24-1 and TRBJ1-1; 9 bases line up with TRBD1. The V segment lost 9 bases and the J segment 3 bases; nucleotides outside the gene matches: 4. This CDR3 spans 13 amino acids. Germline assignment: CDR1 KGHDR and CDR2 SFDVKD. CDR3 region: CATRNRGHTEAFF. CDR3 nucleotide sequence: TGTGCCACCCGAAACAGGGGGCACACTGAAGCTTTCTTT.

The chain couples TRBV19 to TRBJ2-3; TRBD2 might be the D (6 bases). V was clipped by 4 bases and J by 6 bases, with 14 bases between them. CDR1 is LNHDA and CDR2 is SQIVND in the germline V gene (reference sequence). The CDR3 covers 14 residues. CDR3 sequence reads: CASSRGDSTDTQYF. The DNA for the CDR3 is TGTGCCAGTAGTAGGGGGGACTCCACCGATACGCAGTATTTT. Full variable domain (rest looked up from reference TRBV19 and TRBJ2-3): DGGITQSPKYLFRKEGQNVTLSCEQNLNHDAMYWYRQDPGQGLRLIYYSQIVNDFQKGDIAEGYSVSREKKESFPLTVTSAQKNPTAFYLCASSRGDSTDTQYFGPGTRLTVL.

The CDR3 protein is CASSQDPGREKLFF. The DNA of the CDR3 is TGCGCCAGCAGCCAAGATCCGGGGCGCGAAAAACTGTTTTTT. The chain recombines TRBV4-1 with TRBJ1-4, with D tentatively TRBD1 (5 bases). The V and J ends lost 0 bases and 8 bases respectively, with 10 bases between them. CDR1 is MGHRA, CDR2 YSYEKL, per germline. The CDR3 is 14 amino acids.

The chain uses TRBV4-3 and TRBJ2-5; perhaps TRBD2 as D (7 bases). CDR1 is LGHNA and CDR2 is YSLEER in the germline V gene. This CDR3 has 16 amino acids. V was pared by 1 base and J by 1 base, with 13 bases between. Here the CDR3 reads CASSQVDGGPQETQYF. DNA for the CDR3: TGCGCCAGCAGCCAAGTGGACGGGGGGCCCCAAGAGACCCAGTACTTC.

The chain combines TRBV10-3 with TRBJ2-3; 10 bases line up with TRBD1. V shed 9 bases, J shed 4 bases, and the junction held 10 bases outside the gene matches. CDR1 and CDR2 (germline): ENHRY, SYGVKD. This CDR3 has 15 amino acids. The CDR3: CAITRDRGFADTQYF. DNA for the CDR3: TGTGCCATTACAAGGGACAGGGGTTTCGCAGATACGCAGTATTTT.

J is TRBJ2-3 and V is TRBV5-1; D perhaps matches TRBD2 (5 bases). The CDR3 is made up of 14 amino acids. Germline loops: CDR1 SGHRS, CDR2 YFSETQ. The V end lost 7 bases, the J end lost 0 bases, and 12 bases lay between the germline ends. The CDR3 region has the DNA TGCGCCAGCCGAGGGATTACTAGCACAGATACGCAGTATTTT. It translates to CASRGITSTDTQYF.

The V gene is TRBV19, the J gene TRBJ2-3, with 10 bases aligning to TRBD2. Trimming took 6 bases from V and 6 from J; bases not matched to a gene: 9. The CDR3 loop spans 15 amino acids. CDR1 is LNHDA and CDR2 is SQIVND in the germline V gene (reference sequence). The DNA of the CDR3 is TGTGCCAGTAGGAAGCCGGGACTAGCGACCGATACGCAGTATTTT. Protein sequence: CASRKPGLATDTQYF.

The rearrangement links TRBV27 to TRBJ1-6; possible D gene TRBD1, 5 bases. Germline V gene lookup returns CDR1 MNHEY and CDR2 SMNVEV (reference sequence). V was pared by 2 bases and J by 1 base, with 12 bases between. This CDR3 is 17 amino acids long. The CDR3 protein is CASSLGGDYSYNSPLHF. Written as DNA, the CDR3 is TGTGCCAGCAGTTTAGGTGGGGACTATTCCTATAATTCACCCCTCCACTTT.

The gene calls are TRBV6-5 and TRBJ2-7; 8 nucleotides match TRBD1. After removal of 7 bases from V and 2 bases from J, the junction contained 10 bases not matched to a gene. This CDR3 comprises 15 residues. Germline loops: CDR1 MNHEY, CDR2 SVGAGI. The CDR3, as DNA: TGTGCCAGCAACTTGGCCAGGGGGCGAACCTACGAGCAGTACTTC. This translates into CASNLARGRTYEQYF.

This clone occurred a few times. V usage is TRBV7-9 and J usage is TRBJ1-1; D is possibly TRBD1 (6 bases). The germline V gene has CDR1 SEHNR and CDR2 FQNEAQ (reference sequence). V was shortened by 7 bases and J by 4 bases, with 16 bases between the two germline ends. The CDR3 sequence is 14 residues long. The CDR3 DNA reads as TGTGCCAGCAACCCAGTGGAGGGGGGCACTGAAGCTTTCTTT. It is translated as CASNPVEGGTEAFF.

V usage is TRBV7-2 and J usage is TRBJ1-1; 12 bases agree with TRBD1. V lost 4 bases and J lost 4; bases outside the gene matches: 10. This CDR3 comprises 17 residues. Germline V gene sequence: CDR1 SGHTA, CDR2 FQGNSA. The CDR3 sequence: CASSSLGTGGRVTEAFF. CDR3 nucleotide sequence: TGTGCCAGCAGCTCGCTAGGGACAGGGGGCCGGGTCACTGAAGCTTTCTTT.

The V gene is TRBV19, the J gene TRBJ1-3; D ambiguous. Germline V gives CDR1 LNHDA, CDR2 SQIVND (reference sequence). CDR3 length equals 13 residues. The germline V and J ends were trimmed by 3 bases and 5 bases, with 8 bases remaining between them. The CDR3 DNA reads TGTGCCAGTAGTATGGCACCCCGAAACACCATATATTTT. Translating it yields CASSMAPRNTIYF.

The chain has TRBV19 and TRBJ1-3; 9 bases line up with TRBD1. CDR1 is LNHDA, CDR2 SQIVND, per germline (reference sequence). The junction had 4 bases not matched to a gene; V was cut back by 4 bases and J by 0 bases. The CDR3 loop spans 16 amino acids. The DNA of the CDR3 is TGTGCCAGTAGTACAACGACAGGGGGCTCTGGAAACACCATATATTTT. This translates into CASSTTTGGSGNTIYF. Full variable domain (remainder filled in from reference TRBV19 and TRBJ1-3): DGGITQSPKYLFRKEGQNVTLSCEQNLNHDAMYWYRQDPGQGLRLIYYSQIVNDFQKGDIAEGYSVSREKKESFPLTVTSAQKNPTAFYLCASSTTTGGSGNTIYFGEGSWLTVV.

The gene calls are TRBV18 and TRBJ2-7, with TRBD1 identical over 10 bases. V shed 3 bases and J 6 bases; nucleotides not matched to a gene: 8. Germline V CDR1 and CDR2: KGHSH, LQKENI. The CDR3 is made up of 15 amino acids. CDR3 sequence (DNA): TGTGCCAGCTCACCCCTGACAGGGGGCGGAGGCGAGCAGTACTTC. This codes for CASSPLTGGGGEQYF.

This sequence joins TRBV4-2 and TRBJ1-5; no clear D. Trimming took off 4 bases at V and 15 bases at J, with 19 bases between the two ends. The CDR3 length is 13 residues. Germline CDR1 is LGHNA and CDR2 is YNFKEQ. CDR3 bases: TGTGCCAGCAGCCCCAATGGAATGTCAGGCCCGCATTTT. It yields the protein CASSPNGMSGPHF.

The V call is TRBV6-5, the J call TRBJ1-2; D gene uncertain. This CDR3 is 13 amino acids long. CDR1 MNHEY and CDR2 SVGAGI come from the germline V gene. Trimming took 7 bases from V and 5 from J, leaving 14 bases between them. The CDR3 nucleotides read TGTGCCAGCAACCCCGGGGAGGAATATGGCTACACCTTC. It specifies CASNPGEEYGYTF.

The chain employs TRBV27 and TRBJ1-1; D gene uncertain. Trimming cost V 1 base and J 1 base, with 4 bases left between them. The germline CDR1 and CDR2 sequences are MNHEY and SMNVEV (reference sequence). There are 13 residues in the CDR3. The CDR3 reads CASSLFRNTEAFF. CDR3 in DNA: TGTGCCAGCAGTTTATTCAGGAACACTGAAGCTTTCTTT.